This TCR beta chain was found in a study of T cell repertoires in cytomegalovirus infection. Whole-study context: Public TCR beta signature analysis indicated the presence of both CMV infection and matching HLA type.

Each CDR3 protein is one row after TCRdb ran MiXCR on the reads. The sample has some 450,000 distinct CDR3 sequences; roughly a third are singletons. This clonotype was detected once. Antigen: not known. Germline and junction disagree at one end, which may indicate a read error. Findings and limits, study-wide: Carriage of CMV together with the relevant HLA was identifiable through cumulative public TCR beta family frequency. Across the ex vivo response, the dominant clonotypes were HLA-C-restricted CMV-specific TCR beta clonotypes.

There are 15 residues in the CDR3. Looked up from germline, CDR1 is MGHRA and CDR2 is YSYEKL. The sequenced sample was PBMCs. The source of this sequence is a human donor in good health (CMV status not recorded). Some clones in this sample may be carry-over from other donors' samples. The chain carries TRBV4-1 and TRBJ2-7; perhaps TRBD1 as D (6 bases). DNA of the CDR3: TGCGCCAGAAGCCAAGAAAGACAGGAATCCTACGAGCAGTACTTC. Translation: CARSQERQESYEQYF.